This T cell receptor (beta chain) is from a study of blood T cell repertoires in COVID-19. At the level of the study: Specimens from acute and convalescent COVID-19 originated in the United States, Italy and Spain. Nucleic acid was either cDNA or gDNA, and it came from T cells, B-cell-depleted T cells, or PBMCs.

In the study's own analysis: Nucleated cell counts were estimated from reference gene primer amplification. Assay used: immunoSEQ multiplex PCR; TCRdb lists only in-frame clones, some missing. The V and J calls and clone size come from that table; D and trimming were worked out from the DNA. Of 180,000 or so clones listed, around 81% were seen once; the top ten hold over 2.5%. The CDR3 has 17 residues. V dropped 4 bases and J dropped 0; count of bases not matched to a gene: 6. Looked up from germline, CDR1 is MNHNS and CDR2 is SASEGT. Sequencing used peripheral blood. J is TRBJ1-3 and V is TRBV6-1, with 10 bases fitting TRBD1. This receptor was taken from a human donor with acute or convalescent COVID-19. The donor label of this sample is uncertain. The CDR3 reads CASSGFGQGVSGNTIYF. The CDR3 DNA is TGTGCCAGCAGTGGCTTCGGACAGGGGGTCTCTGGAAACACCATATATTTT.